This T cell receptor beta chain was retrieved from a study of siplizumab effects on memory and regulatory T cells. In germline, CDR1 is SGHNT, CDR2 YYREEE (reference sequence). Trimming removed 1 base at V and 7 bases at J, with 11 bases between. This CDR3 contains 13 residues. Per sample, roughly 94,000 TCR templates underwent assay. The data were produced by immunoSEQ multiplex PCR, yet TCRdb's version contains in-frame clones alone and is incomplete. The sample shows about 120,000 clones, roughly 94% of them seen only once. Points from the study as a whole: Memory T cells appeared less diverse than naive cells, which seemed to contribute substantially to alloresponse. A naive or memory phenotype could not be assigned to roughly 80-95% of the proliferating CD4+ or CD8+ clones. Memory cells that were CD4+ and unstimulated gave rise to alloreactive sequences, which siplizumab significantly reduced.

As concerns this clone: Its antigen is undetermined.

The V call is TRBV5-4, the J call TRBJ1-2, with D possibly TRBD1 on 5 matching bases. Sample: non-Treg CD4+ T cells sorted from blood. This receptor was obtained from a human donor in good health. The CDR3 reads CASSLPQVPGYTF. CDR3 DNA: TGTGCCAGCAGCTTGCCACAGGTACCTGGCTACACCTTC.